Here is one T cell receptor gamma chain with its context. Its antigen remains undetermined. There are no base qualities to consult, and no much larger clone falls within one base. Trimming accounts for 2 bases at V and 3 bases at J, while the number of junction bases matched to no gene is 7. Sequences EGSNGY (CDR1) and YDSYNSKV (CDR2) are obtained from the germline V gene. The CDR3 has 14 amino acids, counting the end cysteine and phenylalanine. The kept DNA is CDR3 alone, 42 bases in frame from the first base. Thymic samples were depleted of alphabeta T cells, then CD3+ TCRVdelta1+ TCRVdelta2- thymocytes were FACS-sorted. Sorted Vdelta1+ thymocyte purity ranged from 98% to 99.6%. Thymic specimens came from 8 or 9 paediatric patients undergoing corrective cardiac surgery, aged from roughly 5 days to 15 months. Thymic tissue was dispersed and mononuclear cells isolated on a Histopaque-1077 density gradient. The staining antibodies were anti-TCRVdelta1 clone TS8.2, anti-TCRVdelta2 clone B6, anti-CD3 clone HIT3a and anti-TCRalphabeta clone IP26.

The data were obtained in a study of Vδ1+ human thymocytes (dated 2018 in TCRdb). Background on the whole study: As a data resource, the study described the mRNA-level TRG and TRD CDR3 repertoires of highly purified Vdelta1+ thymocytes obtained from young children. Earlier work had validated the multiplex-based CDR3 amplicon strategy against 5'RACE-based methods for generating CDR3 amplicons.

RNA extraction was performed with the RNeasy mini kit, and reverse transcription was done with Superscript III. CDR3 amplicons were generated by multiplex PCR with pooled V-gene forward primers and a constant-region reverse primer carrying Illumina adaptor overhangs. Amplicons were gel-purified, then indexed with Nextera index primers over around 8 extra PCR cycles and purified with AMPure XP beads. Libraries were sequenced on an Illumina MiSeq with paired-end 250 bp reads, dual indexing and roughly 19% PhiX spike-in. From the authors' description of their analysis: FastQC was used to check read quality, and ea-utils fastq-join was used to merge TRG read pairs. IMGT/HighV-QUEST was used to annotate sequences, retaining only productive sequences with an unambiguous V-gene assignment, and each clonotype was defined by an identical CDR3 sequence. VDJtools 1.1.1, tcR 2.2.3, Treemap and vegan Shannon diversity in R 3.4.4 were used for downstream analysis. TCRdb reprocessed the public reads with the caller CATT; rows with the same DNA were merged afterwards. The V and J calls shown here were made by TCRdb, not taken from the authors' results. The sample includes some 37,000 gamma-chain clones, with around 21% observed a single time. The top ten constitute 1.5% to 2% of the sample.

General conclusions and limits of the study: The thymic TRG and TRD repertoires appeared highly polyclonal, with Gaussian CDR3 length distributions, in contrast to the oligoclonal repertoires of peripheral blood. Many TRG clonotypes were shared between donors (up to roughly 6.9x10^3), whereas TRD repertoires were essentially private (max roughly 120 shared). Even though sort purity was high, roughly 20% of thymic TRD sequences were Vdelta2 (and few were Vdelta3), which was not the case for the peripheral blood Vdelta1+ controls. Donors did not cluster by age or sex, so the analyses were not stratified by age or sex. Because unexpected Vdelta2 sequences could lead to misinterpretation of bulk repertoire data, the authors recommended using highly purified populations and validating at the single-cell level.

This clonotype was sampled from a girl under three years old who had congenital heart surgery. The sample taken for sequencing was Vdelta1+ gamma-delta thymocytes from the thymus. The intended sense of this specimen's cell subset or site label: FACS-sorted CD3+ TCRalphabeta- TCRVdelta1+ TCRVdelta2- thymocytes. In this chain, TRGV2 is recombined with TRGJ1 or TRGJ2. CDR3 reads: CATWDEPIYYKKLF. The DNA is TGTGCCACCTGGGACGAGCCCATTTATTATAAGAAACTCTTT.